The sequence of this TCR beta chain was determined in a study of shared clonotypes between healthy human individuals. The V end lost 6 bases, the J end lost 0 bases, and 14 bases lay between the germline ends. The CDR3 spans 15 residues. The germline gives CDR1 SNHLY, CDR2 FYNNEI. Regarding the study as a whole: Naive CD4 clonotype sharing across several donors was approximately 5%.

Replicate PCRs from sorted subsets contained about 0.2 ug DNA, which is around 30,000 T cell genomes. TCRdb keeps only in-frame clones here, not all; method: immunoSEQ multiplex PCR. Here the sample spans hundreds of thousands of clones, about 91% being singletons. Naive CD8 cells lacked CD45RO and underwent positive selection for CCR7, leaving out terminally differentiated effector memory CD45RA+ cells. As concerns this clone: Its antigen remains unknown.

The sequencing input was naive CD8+ T cells sorted from blood. The receptor was derived from a man aged 25 to 40 in good health. V usage is TRBV2 and J usage is TRBJ2-5; D perhaps matches TRBD2 (5 bases). Here the CDR3 reads CASRSLTGNQETQYF. DNA for the CDR3: TGTGCCAGCAGGTCTTTAACGGGGAACCAAGAGACCCAGTACTTC. Supplemented by reference TRBV2 and TRBJ2-5, the full variable domain reads EPEVTQTPSHQVTQMGQEVILRCVPISNHLYFYWYRQILGQKVEFLVSFYNNEISEKSEIFDDQFSVERPDGSNFTLKIRSTKLEDSAMYFCASRSLTGNQETQYFGPGTRLLVL.